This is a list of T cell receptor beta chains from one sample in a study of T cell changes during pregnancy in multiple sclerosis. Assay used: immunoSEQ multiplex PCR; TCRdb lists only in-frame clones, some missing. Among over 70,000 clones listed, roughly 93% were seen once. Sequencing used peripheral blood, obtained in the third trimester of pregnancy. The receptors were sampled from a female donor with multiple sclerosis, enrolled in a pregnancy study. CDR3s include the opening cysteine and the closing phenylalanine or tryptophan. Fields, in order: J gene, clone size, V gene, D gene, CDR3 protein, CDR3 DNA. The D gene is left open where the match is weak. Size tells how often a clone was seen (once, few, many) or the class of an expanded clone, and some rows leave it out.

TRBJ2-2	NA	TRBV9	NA	CASSVSEGGELFF	TGTGCCAGCAGCGTATCCGAGGGCGGGGAGCTGTTTTTT
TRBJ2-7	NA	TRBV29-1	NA	CSVEEEGAENYEQYF	TGCAGCGTTGAAGAGGAGGGAGCGGAGAACTACGAGCAGTACTTC
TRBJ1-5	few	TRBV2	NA	CASNERRRGSQPQHF	TGTGCCAGCAACGAAAGGAGAAGGGGCAGTCAGCCCCAGCATTTT
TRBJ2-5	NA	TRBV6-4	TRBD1	CASSQNRGETQYF	TGTGCCAGCAGTCAAAACAGGGGCGAGACCCAGTACTTC
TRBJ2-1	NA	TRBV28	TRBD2	CASSFSLAGVKGAHYNEQFF	TGTGCCAGCAGTTTCTCTCTAGCGGGAGTAAAGGGGGCGCACTACAATGAGCAGTTCTTC
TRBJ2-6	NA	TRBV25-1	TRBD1	CASSLGTGGSGANVLTF	TGTGCCAGCAGTCTCGGGACAGGGGGCTCTGGGGCCAACGTCCTGACTTTC
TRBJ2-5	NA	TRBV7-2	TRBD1	CASSYNTGGSETQYF	TGTGCCAGCAGTTATAACACAGGGGGCTCAGAGACCCAGTACTTC
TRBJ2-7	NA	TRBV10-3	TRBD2	CAISVGLAGSEQYF	TGTGCCATCAGTGTGGGGCTAGCGGGGAGTGAGCAGTACTTC
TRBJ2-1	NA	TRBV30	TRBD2	CAWSITSGRYNEQFF	TGTGCCTGGAGTATAACTAGCGGGAGATACAATGAGCAGTTCTTC
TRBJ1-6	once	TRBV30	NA	CAWSTGLNSPLHF	TGTGCCTGGAGTACCGGACTTAATTCACCCCTCCACTTT
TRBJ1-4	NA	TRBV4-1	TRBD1	CASSQQGANEKLFF	TGCGCCAGCAGCCAGCAGGGGGCTAATGAAAAACTGTTTTTT
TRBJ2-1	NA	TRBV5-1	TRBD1	CASTQGAGNEQFF	TGCGCCAGCACCCAGGGGGCAGGGAATGAGCAGTTCTTC
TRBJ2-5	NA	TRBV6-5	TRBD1	CASSRAGTEARFQYF	TGTGCCAGCAGCCGAGCCGGGACAGAGGCCCGATTTCAGTACTTC
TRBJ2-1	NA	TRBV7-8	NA	CAVSEQFF	TGTGCCGTCAGTGAGCAGTTCTTC
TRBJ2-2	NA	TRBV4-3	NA	CASSQDHTRTGELFF	TGCGCCAGCAGCCAAGATCATACACGCACCGGGGAGCTGTTTTTT
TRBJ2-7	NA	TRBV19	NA	CASSIRGLEQYF	TGTGCCAGTAGTATCCGCGGGCTCGAGCAGTACTTC
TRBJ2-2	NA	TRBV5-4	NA	CASSPPGSLGTGELFF	TGTGCCAGCAGCCCTCCGGGGAGCTTAGGCACCGGGGAGCTGTTTTTT
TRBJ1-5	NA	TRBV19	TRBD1	CASSIPGTVKVHQPQHF	TGTGCCAGTAGTATACCGGGGACAGTGAAGGTCCATCAGCCCCAGCATTTT
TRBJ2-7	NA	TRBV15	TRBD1	CATSLYRGADEQYF	TGTGCCACCAGCTTGTACAGGGGAGCGGACGAGCAGTACTTC
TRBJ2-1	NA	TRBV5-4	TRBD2	CASSPSAGVSNEQFF	TGTGCCAGCAGCCCGTCGGCGGGAGTAAGCAATGAGCAGTTCTTC
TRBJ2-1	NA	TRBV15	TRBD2	CATELAGGINEQFF	TGTGCCACGGAACTAGCGGGAGGCATCAATGAGCAGTTCTTC
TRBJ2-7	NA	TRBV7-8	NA	CASSLGAAPPSYEQYF	TGTGCCAGCAGCTTAGGGGCCGCCCCCCCCTCCTACGAGCAGTACTTC
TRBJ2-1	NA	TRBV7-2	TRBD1	CASSLGIGGHNEQFF	TGTGCCAGCAGCTTAGGCATAGGGGGCCACAATGAGCAGTTCTTC
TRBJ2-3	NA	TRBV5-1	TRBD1	CASSRGDRGTDTQYF	TGCGCCAGCAGCAGGGGGGACAGGGGCACAGATACGCAGTATTTT
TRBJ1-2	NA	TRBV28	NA	CASSLYHGNYGYTF	TGTGCCAGCAGTTTATACCACGGGAACTATGGCTACACCTTC
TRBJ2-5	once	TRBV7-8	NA	CASSPHGQSGWETQYF	TGTGCCAGCAGCCCCCATGGACAGTCGGGGTGGGAGACCCAGTACTTC
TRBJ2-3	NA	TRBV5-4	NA	CASSWGDTQYF	TGTGCCAGCAGCTGGGGCGATACGCAGTATTTT
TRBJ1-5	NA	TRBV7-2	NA	CASSLNLVQPQHF	TGTGCCAGCAGCTTAAACCTAGTTCAGCCCCAGCATTTT
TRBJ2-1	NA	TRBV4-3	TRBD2	CASSQDIAGGGYEQFF	TGCGCCAGCAGCCAAGACATAGCGGGAGGTGGATATGAGCAGTTCTTC
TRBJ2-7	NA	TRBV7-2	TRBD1	CASSLLGQGAAYEQYF	TGTGCCAGCAGCTTATTAGGACAGGGGGCGGCTTACGAGCAGTACTTC
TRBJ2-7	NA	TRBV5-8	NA	CASSWEVLVGEQYF	TGTGCCAGCAGCTGGGAGGTCCTAGTCGGCGAGCAGTACTTC
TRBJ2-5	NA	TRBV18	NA	CASSPQTGNQETQYF	TGTGCCAGCTCACCCCAGACAGGTAACCAAGAGACCCAGTACTTC
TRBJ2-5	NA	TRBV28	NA	CASKEQGTRETQYF	TGTGCCAGCAAAGAACAGGGAACGCGGGAGACCCAGTACTTC
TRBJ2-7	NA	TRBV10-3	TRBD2	CAIGGLAFYEQYF	TGTGCCATAGGGGGACTAGCCTTCTACGAGCAGTACTTC
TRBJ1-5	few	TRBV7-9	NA	CASSRGDGSNQPQHF	TGTGCCAGCAGTCGGGGGGACGGAAGCAATCAGCCCCAGCATTTT
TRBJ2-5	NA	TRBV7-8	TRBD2	CASSRTSGRYQETQYF	TGTGCCAGCAGCCGGACTAGCGGGAGGTACCAAGAGACCCAGTACTTC
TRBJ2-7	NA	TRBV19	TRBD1	CASGPGQGYEQYF	TGTGCCAGTGGGCCGGGACAGGGGTACGAGCAGTACTTC
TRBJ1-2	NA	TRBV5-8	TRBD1	CASSLARTGGSEGYTF	TGTGCCAGCAGCTTGGCCCGGACAGGTGGGTCGGAAGGCTACACCTTC
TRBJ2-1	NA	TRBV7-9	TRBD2	CASSLTSGSWNEQFF	TGTGCCAGCAGCTTAACTAGCGGGAGTTGGAATGAGCAGTTCTTC
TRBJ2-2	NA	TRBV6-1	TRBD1	CASSVYPGTGANTGELFF	TGTGCCAGCAGTGTATACCCCGGGACAGGAGCGAACACCGGGGAGCTGTTTTTT
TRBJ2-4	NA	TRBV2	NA	CASSEFGDMTLNIQYF	TGTGCCAGCAGTGAATTTGGGGACATGACACTGAACATTCAGTACTTC
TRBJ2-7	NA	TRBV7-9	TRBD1	CASSLAKQGLGYEQYF	TGTGCCAGCAGCTTAGCCAAACAGGGGTTGGGCTACGAGCAGTACTTC
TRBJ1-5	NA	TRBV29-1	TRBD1	CSVDFEGAHYNQPQHF	TGCAGCGTTGATTTTGAGGGGGCGCATTACAATCAGCCCCAGCATTTT
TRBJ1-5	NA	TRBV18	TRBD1	CASSPVRQGPQPQHF	TGTGCCAGCTCACCGGTGCGACAGGGGCCTCAGCCCCAGCATTTT
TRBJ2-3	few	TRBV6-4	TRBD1	CASSDSNGQGSGTQYF	TGTGCCAGCAGTGACTCGAACGGACAGGGATCGGGTACGCAGTATTTT
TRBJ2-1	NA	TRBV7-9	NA	CASSPGAGVHNEQFF	TGTGCCAGCAGCCCTGGGGCAGGGGTGCACAATGAGCAGTTCTTC
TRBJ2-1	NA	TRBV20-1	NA	CSAPGGDEQFF	TGCAGTGCCCCGGGCGGGGATGAGCAGTTCTTC
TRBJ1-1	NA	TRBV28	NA	CASSSGQRFIEAFF	TGTGCCAGCAGCTCTGGACAGCGATTTATTGAAGCTTTCTTT
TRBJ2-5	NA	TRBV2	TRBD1	CASSAGGAETQYF	TGTGCCAGCAGTGCAGGGGGCGCGGAGACCCAGTACTTC
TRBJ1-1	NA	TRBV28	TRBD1	CASSSSLRGRGTEAFF	TGTGCCAGCAGTTCAAGTCTAAGGGGGCGAGGGACTGAAGCTTTCTTT
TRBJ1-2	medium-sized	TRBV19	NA	CASSPGVGFGYTF	TGTGCCAGTAGCCCGGGGGTAGGGTTTGGCTACACCTTC
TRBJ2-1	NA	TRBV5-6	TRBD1	CASRFMGQGAYNEQFF	TGTGCCAGCAGATTCATGGGACAGGGGGCTTACAATGAGCAGTTCTTC
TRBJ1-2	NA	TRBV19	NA	CASSRLLGGDGYTF	TGTGCCAGTAGCCGCCTGCTAGGAGGAGACGGCTACACCTTC
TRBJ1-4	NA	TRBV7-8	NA	CASSPGQSNEKLFF	TGTGCCAGCAGCCCTGGACAGAGCAATGAAAAACTGTTTTTT
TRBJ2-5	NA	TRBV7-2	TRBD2	CASSLGVSGRKETQYF	TGTGCCAGCAGCTTAGGGGTTAGCGGGAGAAAAGAGACCCAGTACTTC
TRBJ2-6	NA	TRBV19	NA	CASSTLRSSGANVLTF	TGTGCCAGTAGCACCTTGAGGAGCTCTGGGGCCAACGTCCTGACTTTC
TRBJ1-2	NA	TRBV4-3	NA	CASSQDGGDYGYTF	TGCGCCAGCAGCCAAGATGGGGGCGACTATGGCTACACCTTC